This TCR beta chain comes out of a study of shared clonotypes between healthy human individuals. Study in general: A couple of women and a few men aged 18 to 49 made up the donors. Notes on the study in general: Sharing of clonotypes among donors was expected to vary with sequencing depth.

Remarks on this clone: No antigen is known for it.

This CDR3 has 14 amino acids. Trimming took off 6 bases at V and 5 bases at J, with 14 bases between the two ends. Germline V lookup: CDR1 SQVTM, CDR2 ANQGSEA. Among the unsorted PBMC samples, replicate PCRs used about 310 ng DNA, 25,000 to 30,000 T cell genomes. The method was immunoSEQ multiplex PCR; TCRdb's version includes in-frame clones alone and lacks a portion of them. This table holds a few hundred thousand clones, roughly 85% found once. This clonotype was sampled from a woman in her thirties or forties in good health. Some clones in this sample may be carry-over from other donors' samples. Sequencing input: PBMCs. The genes are TRBV29-1 and TRBJ1-6; D gene ambiguous. The CDR3 DNA is TGCAGCGTCCGAACTAACAGAGATAATTCACCCCTCCACTTT. Protein product: CSVRTNRDNSPLHF.